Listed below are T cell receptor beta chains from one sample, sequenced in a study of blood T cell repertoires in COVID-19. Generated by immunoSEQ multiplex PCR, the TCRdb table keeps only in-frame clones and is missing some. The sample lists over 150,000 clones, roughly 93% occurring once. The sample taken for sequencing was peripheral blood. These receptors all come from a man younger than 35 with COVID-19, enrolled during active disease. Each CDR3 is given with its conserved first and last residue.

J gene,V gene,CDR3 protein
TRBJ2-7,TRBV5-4,CASSFGVENYEQYF
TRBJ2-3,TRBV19,CASSGGQRGTQYF
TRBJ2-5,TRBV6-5,CASSYRDRDSETQYF
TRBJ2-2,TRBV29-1,CSVEGGPGTGNPSGTGELFF
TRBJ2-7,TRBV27,CASSRLAASYEQYF
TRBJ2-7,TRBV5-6,CASSLLRTGLGEQYF
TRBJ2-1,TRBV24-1,CATSDPGSYNEQFF
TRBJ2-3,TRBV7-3,CASSFSREADTQYF
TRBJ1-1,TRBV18,CASSPGTEAFF
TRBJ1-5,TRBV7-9,CASSSRGLDQPQHF
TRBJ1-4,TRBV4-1,CASSPRADSTNEKLFF
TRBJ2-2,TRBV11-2,CASSPKREYTGELFF
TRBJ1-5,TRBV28,CASKLQGGNQPQHF
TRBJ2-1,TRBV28,CASSLNGNHNEQFF
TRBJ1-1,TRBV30,CAWRAGGVTEAFF
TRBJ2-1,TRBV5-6,CASSLVGTSNEQFF
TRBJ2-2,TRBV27,CASTETQSSLVSGELFF
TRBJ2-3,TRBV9,CASSAGWRRATDTQYF
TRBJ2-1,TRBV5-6,CASSLGGRALNEQFF
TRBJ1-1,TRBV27,CASRPLDRELRGVGNTEAFF
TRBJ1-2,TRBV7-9,CASSLGADYGYTF
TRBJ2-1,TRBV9,CASSVGGPNNEQFF
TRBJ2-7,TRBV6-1,CASSEGPRNSYEQYF